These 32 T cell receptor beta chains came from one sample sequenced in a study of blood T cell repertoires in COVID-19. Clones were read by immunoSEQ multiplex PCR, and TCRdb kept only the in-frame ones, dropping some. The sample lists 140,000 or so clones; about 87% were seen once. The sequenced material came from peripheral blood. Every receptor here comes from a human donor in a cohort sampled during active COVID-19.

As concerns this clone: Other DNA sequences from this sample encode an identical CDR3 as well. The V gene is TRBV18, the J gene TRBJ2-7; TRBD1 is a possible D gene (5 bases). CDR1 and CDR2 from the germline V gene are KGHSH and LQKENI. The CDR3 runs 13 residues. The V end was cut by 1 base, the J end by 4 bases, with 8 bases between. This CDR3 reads CASSPQGSYEQYF. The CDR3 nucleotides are TGTGCCAGCTCACCACAGGGGTCATACGAGCAGTACTTC.

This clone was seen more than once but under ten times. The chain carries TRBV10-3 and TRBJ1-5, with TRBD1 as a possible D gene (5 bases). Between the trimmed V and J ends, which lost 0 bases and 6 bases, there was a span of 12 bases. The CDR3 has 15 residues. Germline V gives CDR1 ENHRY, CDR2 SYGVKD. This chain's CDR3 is CAISESFGGGQPQHF. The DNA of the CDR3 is TGTGCCATCAGTGAGTCGTTCGGGGGAGGTCAGCCCCAGCATTTT.

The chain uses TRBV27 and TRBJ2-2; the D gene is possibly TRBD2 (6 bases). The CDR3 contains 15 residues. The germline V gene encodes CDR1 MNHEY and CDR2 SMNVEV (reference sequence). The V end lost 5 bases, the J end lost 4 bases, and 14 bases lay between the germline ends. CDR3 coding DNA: TGTGCCAGCAGTCCGACTAGTATCCGCACCGGGGAGCTGTTTTTT. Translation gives CASSPTSIRTGELFF.

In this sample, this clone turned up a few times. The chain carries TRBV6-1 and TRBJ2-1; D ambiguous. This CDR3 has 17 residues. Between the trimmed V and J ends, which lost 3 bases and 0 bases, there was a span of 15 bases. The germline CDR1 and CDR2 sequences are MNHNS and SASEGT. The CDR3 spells CASSELFGPSSYNEQFF. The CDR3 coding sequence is TGTGCCAGCAGTGAGCTTTTTGGGCCGTCCTCCTACAATGAGCAGTTCTTC.

Here the CDR3 reads CASSLDSRAIRELFF. The CDR3 coding sequence is TGCGCCAGCAGCTTGGATTCCAGGGCGATTCGGGAGCTGTTTTTT. The J gene is TRBJ2-2, the V gene TRBV5-1, with a possible D match to TRBD1 (5 bases). Germline V gene lookup returns CDR1 SGHRS and CDR2 YFSETQ. The CDR3 loop spans 15 amino acids. With 0 bases removed from V and 9 bases from J, the gap between germline ends came to 15 bases.

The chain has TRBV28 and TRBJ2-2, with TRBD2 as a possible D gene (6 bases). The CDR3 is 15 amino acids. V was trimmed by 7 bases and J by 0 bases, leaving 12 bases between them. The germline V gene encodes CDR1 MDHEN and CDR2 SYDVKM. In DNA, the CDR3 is TGTGCCAGCACCGTAAGCGGGTCGAACACCGGGGAGCTGTTTTTT. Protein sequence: CASTVSGSNTGELFF.

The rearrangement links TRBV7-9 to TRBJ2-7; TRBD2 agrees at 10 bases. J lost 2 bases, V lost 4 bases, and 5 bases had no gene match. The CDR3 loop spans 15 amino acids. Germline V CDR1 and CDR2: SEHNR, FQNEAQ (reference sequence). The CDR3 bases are TGTGCCAGCAGCTATTCTAGCGGGAGAACCTACGAGCAGTACTTC. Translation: CASSYSSGRTYEQYF.

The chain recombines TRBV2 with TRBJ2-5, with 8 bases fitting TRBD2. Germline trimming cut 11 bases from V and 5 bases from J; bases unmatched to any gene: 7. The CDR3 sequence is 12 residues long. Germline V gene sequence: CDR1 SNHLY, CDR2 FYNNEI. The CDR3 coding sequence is TGTGCCTTACTAGCGGAGGGGGAGACCCAGTACTTC. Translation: CALLAEGETQYF.

The DNA for the CDR3 is TGTGCCAGCAGTTACTCGAGGGAGAGCACAGATACGCAGTATTTT. It is translated as CASSYSRESTDTQYF. The rearrangement uses TRBV6-6 and TRBJ2-3; a weak D match, TRBD2 (5 bases). CDR3 length equals 15 residues. Germline V lookup: CDR1 MNHNY, CDR2 SVGAGI (reference sequence). The V and J ends lost 0 bases and 0 bases respectively, with 7 bases between them.

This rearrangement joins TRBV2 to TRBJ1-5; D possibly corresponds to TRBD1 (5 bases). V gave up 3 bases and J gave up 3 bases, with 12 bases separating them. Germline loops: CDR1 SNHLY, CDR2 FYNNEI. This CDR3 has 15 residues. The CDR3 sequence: CASSDKTGNNQPQHF. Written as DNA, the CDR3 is TGTGCCAGCAGTGACAAAACAGGAAACAATCAGCCCCAGCATTTT.

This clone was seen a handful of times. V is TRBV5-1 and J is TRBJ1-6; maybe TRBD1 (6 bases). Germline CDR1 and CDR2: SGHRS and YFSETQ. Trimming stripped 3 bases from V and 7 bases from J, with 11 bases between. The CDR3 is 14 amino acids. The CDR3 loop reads CASSWAGANSPLHF. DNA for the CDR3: TGCGCCAGCAGCTGGGCAGGGGCGAATTCACCCCTCCACTTT.

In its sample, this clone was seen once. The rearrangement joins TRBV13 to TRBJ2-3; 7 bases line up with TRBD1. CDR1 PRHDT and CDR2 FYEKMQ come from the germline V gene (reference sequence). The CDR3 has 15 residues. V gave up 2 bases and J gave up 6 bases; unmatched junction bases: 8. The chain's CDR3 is CASSLPPGGRDTQYF. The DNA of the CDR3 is TGTGCCAGCAGCTTACCGCCAGGGGGTCGGGATACGCAGTATTTT.

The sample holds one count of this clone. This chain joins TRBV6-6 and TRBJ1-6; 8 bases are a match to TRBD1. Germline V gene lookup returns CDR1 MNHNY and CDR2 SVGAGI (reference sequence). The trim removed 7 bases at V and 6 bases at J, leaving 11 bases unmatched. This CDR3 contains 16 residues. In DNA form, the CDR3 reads TGTGCCAGCAAGGGCGGGACAGGCTCGACTAATTCACCCCTCCACTTT. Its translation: CASKGGTGSTNSPLHF.

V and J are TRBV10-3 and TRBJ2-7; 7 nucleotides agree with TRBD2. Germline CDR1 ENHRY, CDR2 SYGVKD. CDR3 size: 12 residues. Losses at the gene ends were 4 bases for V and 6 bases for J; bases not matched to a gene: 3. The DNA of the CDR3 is TGTGCCATCAGTGTGCCTAGCGGCGAGCAGTACTTC. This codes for CAISVPSGEQYF.

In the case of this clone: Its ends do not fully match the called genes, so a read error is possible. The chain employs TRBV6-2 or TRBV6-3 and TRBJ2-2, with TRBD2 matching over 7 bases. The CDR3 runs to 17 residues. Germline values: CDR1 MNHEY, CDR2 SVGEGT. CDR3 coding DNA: TGTGCCAGCAGTTACGCCGGGACTACCCCGAAAACCGGGGAGCTGTTTTTT. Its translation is CASSYAGTTPKTGELFF.

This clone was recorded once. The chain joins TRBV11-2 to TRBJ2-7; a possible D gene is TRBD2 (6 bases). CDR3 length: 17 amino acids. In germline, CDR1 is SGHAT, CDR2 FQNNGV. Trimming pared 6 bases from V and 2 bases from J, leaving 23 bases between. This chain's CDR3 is CASRPVRRAGKTYEQYF. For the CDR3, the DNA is TGTGCCAGCAGACCCGTGCGGAGGGCGGGAAAAACCTACGAGCAGTACTTC.

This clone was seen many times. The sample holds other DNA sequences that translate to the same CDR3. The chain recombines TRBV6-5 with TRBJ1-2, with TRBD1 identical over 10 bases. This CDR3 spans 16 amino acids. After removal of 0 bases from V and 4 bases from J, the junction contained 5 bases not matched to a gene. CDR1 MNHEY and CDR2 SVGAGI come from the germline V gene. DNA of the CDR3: TGTGCCAGCAGTTACTCGAGGACAGGGGGTGGCTATGGCTACACCTTC. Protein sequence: CASSYSRTGGGYGYTF.

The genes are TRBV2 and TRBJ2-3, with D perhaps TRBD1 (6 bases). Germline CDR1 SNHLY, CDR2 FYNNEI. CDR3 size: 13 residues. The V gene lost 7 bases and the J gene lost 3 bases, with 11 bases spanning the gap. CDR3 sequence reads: CASTGVETDTQYF. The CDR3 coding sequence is TGTGCCAGCACAGGGGTAGAGACAGATACGCAGTATTTT.

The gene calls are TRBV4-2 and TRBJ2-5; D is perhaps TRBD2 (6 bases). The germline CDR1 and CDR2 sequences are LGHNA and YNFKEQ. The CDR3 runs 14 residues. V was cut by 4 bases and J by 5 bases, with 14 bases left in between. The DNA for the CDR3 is TGTGCCAGCAGCCCCAGGCGGGGTGGGGAGACCCAGTACTTC. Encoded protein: CASSPRRGGETQYF.

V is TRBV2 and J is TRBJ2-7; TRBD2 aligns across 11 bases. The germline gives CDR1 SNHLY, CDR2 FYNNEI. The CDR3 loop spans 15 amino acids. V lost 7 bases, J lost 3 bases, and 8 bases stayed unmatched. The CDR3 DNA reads TGTGCCAGCACCCAAGCGCTAGCGGGAGGCTACGAGCAGTACTTC. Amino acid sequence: CASTQALAGGYEQYF.

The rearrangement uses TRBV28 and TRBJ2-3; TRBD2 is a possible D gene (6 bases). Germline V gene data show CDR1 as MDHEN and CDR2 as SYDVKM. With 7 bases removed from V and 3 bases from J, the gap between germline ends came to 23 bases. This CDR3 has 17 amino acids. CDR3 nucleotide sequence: TGTGCCAGCAACGTTCAGGGAGGAAACTGGGGAACAGATACGCAGTATTTT. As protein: CASNVQGGNWGTDTQYF.

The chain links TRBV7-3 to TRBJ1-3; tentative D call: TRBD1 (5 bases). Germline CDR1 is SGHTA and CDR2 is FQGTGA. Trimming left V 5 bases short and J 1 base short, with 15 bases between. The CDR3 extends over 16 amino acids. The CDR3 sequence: CASSPGLTGSGNTIYF. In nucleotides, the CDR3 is TGTGCCAGCAGCCCGGGACTTACGGGATCTGGAAACACCATATATTTT.

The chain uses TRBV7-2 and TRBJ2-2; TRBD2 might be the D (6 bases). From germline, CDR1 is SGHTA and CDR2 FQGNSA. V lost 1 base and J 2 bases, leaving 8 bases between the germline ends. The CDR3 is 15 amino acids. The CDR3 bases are TGTGCCAGCAGCTTAGTGGGGGGAAACACCGGGGAGCTGTTTTTT. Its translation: CASSLVGGNTGELFF.

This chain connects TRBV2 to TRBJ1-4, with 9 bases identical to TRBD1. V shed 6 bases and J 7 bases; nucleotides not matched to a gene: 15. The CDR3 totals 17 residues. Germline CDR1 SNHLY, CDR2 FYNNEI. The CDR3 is CASRNFRDRASGEKLFF. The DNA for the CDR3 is TGTGCCAGCAGGAACTTCCGGGACAGGGCATCGGGTGAAAAACTGTTTTTT. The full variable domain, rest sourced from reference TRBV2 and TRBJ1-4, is EPEVTQTPSHQVTQMGQEVILRCVPISNHLYFYWYRQILGQKVEFLVSFYNNEISEKSEIFDDQFSVERPDGSNFTLKIRSTKLEDSAMYFCASRNFRDRASGEKLFFGSGTQLSVL.

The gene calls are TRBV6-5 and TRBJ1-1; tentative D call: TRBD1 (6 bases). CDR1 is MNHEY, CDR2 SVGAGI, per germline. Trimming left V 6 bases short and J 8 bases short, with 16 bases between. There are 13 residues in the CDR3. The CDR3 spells CASRQGPATEAFF. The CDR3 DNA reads TGTGCCAGCAGACAGGGACCCGCAACCGAAGCTTTCTTT.

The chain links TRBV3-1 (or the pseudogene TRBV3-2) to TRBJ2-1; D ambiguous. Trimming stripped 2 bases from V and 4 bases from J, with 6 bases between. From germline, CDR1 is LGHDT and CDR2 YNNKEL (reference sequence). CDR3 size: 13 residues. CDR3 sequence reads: CASSQTRYNEQFF. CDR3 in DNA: TGTGCCAGCAGCCAAACAAGATACAATGAGCAGTTCTTC.

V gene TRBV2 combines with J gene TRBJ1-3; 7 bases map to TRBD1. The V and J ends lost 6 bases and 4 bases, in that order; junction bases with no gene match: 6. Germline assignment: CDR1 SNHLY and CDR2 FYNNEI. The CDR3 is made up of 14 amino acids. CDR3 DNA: TGTGCCAGCAGCTTCAGGGGGTCCGGAAACACCATATATTTT. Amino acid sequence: CASSFRGSGNTIYF.

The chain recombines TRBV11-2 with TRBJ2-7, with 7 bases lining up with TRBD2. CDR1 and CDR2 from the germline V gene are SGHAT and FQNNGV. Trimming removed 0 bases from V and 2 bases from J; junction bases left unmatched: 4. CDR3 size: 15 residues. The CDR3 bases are TGTGCCAGCAGCTTAGATCTCCTAGCGGCCTACGAGCAGTACTTC. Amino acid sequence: CASSLDLLAAYEQYF.

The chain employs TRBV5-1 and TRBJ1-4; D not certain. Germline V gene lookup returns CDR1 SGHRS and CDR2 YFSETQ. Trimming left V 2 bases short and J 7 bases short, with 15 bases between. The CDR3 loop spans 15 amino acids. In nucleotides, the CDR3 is TGCGCCAGCAGCTTAGACTCGATGGCGGGTGAAAAACTGTTTTTT. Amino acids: CASSLDSMAGEKLFF.

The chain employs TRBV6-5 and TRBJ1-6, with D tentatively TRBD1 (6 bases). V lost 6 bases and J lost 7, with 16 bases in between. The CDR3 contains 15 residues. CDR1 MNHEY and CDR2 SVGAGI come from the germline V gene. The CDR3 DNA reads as TGTGCCAGCAGGGGGTCGGCAGGGGTGAATTCACCCCTCCACTTT. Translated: CASRGSAGVNSPLHF.

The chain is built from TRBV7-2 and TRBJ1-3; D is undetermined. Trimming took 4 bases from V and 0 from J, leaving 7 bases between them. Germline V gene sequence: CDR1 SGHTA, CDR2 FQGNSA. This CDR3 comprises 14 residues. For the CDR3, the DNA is TGTGCCAGCAGCTACTTGAACTCTGGAAACACCATATATTTT. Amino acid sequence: CASSYLNSGNTIYF. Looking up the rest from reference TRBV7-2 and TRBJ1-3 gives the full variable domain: GAGVSQSPSNKVTEKGKDVELRCDPISGHTALYWYRQSLGQGLEFLIYFQGNSAPDKSGLPSDRFSAERTGGSVSTLTIQRTQQEDSAVYLCASSYLNSGNTIYFGEGSWLTVV.

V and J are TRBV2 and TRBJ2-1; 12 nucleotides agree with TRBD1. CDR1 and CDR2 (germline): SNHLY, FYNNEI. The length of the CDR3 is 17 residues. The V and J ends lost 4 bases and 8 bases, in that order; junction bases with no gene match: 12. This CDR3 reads CASSASYRDRGQYEQFF. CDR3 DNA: TGTGCCAGCAGTGCCAGCTACCGGGACAGGGGGCAATATGAGCAGTTCTTC.